The 2 T cell receptor beta chains in this list originate from one sample, sequenced in a study of monozygotic twins with inflammatory bowel disease. TCRdb reprocessed the 5' RACE reads and keeps a single row for each CDR3 protein, giving no DNA. The sample holds 400,000 to 500,000 distinct CDR3 sequences. Sequencing input: blood. The receptors stem from a human donor with ulcerative colitis or Crohn's disease, or a healthy co-twin of an affected twin (not recorded which).

The chain couples TRBV7-8 to TRBJ1-4. Germline loops: CDR1 SGHVS, CDR2 FQNEAQ. CDR3 length equals 14 residues. The CDR3 loop reads CASSLGRLNEKLFF. Combining the CDR3 with reference TRBV7-8 and TRBJ1-4 gives the whole variable domain GAGVSQSPRYKVAKRGQDVALRCDPISGHVSLFWYQQALGQGPEFLTYFQNEAQLDKSGLPSDRFFAERPEGSVSTLKIQRTQQEDSAVYLCASSLGRLNEKLFFGSGTQLSVL.

The chain links TRBV4-1 to TRBJ1-3. The germline V gene encodes CDR1 MGHRA and CDR2 YSYEKL. This CDR3 has 14 amino acids. CDR3 loop: CASSQSQVGNTIYF.